This T cell receptor beta chain was sequenced for a study of CD8 T cells in ankylosing spondylitis. Trimming removed 0 bases at V and 9 bases at J, with 17 bases between. There are 14 residues in the CDR3. CDR1 and CDR2 from the germline V gene are SQVTM and ANQGSEA. Findings and limits, study-wide: CD8+ disease-linked clones were present at relatively low frequencies in blood. Reactive arthritis synovial fluid and blood previously showed some of these motif variants.

This clonotype appeared many times. Its antigen is currently unknown. Molecular-barcoded quantitative 5'-RACE produced these TCR beta libraries. TCRdb used MiXCR to reprocess the 5' RACE reads, holding one entry per CDR3 protein. The profile covers roughly 250,000 distinct CDR3 sequences, with about 11% appearing a single time and roughly 2.5% taken by the ten largest. This TCR was sampled from a male donor with ankylosing spondylitis or in good health (not recorded which). Sequencing was performed on blood, either unsorted or a sorted T cell fraction (not recorded which). The gene calls are TRBV29-1 and TRBJ2-5, with TRBD2 as a possible D gene (6 bases). The CDR3 DNA follows: TGCAGCGTTGAAGATGTGGTAGCGGCCGGGCCCCAGTACTTC. Translation gives CSVEDVVAAGPQYF.